The T cell receptor (beta chain) under discussion was sequenced for a study of HIV-infected patients and healthy controls. Alpha and beta constant-region primers primed reverse transcription of 500 to 550 ng RNA. Alpha and beta chain libraries were made separately by chain-specific third strand synthesis with multiplexing indices. Each cDNA molecule was barcoded, and a single primer pair amplified each chain. TCRdb re-analysed the 5' RACE reads in MiXCR, keeping a single row per CDR3 protein. Of over 15,000 distinct CDR3 sequences listed, roughly 7.7% were seen once; the top ten hold 8% to 9.5%. All unsorted peripheral T cells were captured because whole blood was used without fractionation. Control samples came from roughly 9 uninfected healthy donors, several of them resampled after roughly 3 months. This CDR3 spans 13 amino acids. V lost 4 bases to trimming and J lost 8 bases; unmatched junction nucleotides: 5. Germline-derived CDR1 and CDR2 are SQVTM and ANQGSEA.

This clonotype is judged medium-sized (0.01 to 0.1%). The sample taken for sequencing was blood. The J gene is TRBJ2-1, the V gene TRBV29-1; TRBD2 matches 10 bases. The origin of this receptor is an adult in good health. CDR3 amino acids: CSVVLAGYDEQFF. The CDR3 DNA follows: TGCAGCGTTGTACTAGCGGGATACGATGAGCAGTTCTTC.